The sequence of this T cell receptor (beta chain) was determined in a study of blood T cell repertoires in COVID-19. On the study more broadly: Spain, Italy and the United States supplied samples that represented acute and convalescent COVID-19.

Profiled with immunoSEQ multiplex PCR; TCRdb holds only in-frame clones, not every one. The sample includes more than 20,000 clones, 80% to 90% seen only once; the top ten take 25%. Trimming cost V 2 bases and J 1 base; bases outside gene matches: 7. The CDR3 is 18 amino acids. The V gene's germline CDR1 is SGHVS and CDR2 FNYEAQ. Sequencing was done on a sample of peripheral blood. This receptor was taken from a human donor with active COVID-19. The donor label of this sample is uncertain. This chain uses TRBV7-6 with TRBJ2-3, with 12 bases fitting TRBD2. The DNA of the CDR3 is TGTGCCAGCAGCTTACCGCCTAGCGGGAGGGCCGGCACAGATACGCAGTATTTT. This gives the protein CASSLPPSGRAGTDTQYF.